This is a list of T cell receptor beta chains from one sample in a study of blood T cell repertoires in COVID-19. The data were produced by immunoSEQ multiplex PCR, yet TCRdb's version contains in-frame clones alone and is incomplete. The sample has under 200,000 clones, roughly 87% seen once. The sequenced material came from PBMCs or T cells enriched from blood (not recorded which). The receptors derive from a woman between 45 and 65 years old who had recovered from COVID-19. Both conserved end residues are part of each CDR3. Fields, in order: clone size, J gene, D gene, V gene, CDR3 DNA, CDR3 protein. D genes are given only for firm matches. The listing skips clone size in some rows; elsewhere it reads once, few, many or a size class.

clone_size: NA; j_call: TRBJ1-5; d_call: TRBD1; v_call: TRBV19; cdr3_nt: TGTGCCAGTAATCTCAGGGGGCGCGATCAGCCCCAGCATTTT; cdr3_aa: CASNLRGRDQPQHF
clone_size: NA; j_call: TRBJ1-4; d_call: TRBD1; v_call: TRBV6-5; cdr3_nt: TGTGCCAGCAAACCGCCGGGACAGGGTAATGAAAAACTGTTTTTT; cdr3_aa: CASKPPGQGNEKLFF
clone_size: NA; j_call: TRBJ1-2; d_call: NA; v_call: TRBV2; cdr3_nt: TGTGCCAGCAGCCCACAGGGTATGGGCTATGGCTACACCTTC; cdr3_aa: CASSPQGMGYGYTF
clone_size: NA; j_call: TRBJ2-7; d_call: NA; v_call: TRBV7-3; cdr3_nt: TGTGCCAGCAGCCTTGACAGATCCTACGAGCAGTACTTC; cdr3_aa: CASSLDRSYEQYF
clone_size: NA; j_call: TRBJ2-1; d_call: TRBD2; v_call: TRBV6-4; cdr3_nt: TGTGCCAGCAGTGACCTAGCGGGTGGGAACAATGAGCAGTTCTTC; cdr3_aa: CASSDLAGGNNEQFF
clone_size: NA; j_call: TRBJ2-2; d_call: NA; v_call: TRBV6-5; cdr3_nt: TGTGCCAGCAGTTACTCGGGAGGCGCCGGGGAGCTGTTTTTT; cdr3_aa: CASSYSGGAGELFF
clone_size: NA; j_call: TRBJ1-1; d_call: TRBD1; v_call: TRBV5-1; cdr3_nt: TGCGCCAGCAGCTCCTCGACAGGGACGAACACTGAAGCTTTCTTT; cdr3_aa: CASSSSTGTNTEAFF
clone_size: NA; j_call: TRBJ2-3; d_call: NA; v_call: TRBV5-5; cdr3_nt: TGTGCCAGCAGCTTGGTCTTCAGGGAGGCAGATACGCAGTATTTT; cdr3_aa: CASSLVFREADTQYF
clone_size: NA; j_call: TRBJ2-5; d_call: TRBD2; v_call: TRBV2; cdr3_nt: TGTGCCAGCAGTCAACAACAGAGCGGGAGCCTACAGACCCAGTACTTC; cdr3_aa: CASSQQQSGSLQTQYF
clone_size: NA; j_call: TRBJ1-2; d_call: TRBD1; v_call: TRBV11-2; cdr3_nt: TGTGCCAGCAGGCGCGACAGGGATAACTATGGCTACACCTTC; cdr3_aa: CASRRDRDNYGYTF
clone_size: NA; j_call: TRBJ2-3; d_call: NA; v_call: TRBV7-9; cdr3_nt: TGTGCCAGCACCAACGAGTTCCCAGATACGCAGTATTTT; cdr3_aa: CASTNEFPDTQYF
clone_size: NA; j_call: TRBJ1-5; d_call: TRBD1; v_call: TRBV24-1; cdr3_nt: TGTGCCACCAGTGAGTCCGGGACAGGGGTCCGAAATCAGCCCCAGCATTTT; cdr3_aa: CATSESGTGVRNQPQHF
clone_size: NA; j_call: TRBJ2-2; d_call: TRBD2; v_call: TRBV4-1; cdr3_nt: TGCGCCAGCAGCAAGAGGACTAGCGGTTCGGGCGGGGAGCTGTTTTTT; cdr3_aa: CASSKRTSGSGGELFF
clone_size: NA; j_call: TRBJ2-7; d_call: TRBD2; v_call: TRBV27; cdr3_nt: TGTGCCAGCAGTCCATTCATAGCGGGGAGCTCCTACGAGCAGTACTTC; cdr3_aa: CASSPFIAGSSYEQYF
clone_size: NA; j_call: TRBJ1-2; d_call: NA; v_call: TRBV5-5; cdr3_nt: TGTGCCAGCAGCTTTGCGTTTTATGGCTACACCTTC; cdr3_aa: CASSFAFYGYTF
clone_size: NA; j_call: TRBJ1-1; d_call: NA; v_call: TRBV10-3; cdr3_nt: TGTGCCATCAGTGACCCAAAACTTGCGACCCCAGGGGAGAACACTGAAGCTTTCTTT; cdr3_aa: CAISDPKLATPGENTEAFF
clone_size: NA; j_call: TRBJ1-6; d_call: TRBD1; v_call: TRBV5-4; cdr3_nt: TGTGCCAGCAGCTTGACAGGGGTCGATTCACCCCTCCACTTT; cdr3_aa: CASSLTGVDSPLHF
clone_size: NA; j_call: TRBJ1-3; d_call: TRBD1; v_call: TRBV7-9; cdr3_nt: TGTGCCAGCAGCGCTAGAGGGACAGGAGGAAACACCATATATTTT; cdr3_aa: CASSARGTGGNTIYF
clone_size: NA; j_call: TRBJ1-2; d_call: NA; v_call: TRBV5-5; cdr3_nt: TGTGCCAGCAGCTTTTTCGCTGCAGGGAACTATGGCTACACCTTC; cdr3_aa: CASSFFAAGNYGYTF
clone_size: NA; j_call: TRBJ2-1; d_call: TRBD2; v_call: TRBV24-1; cdr3_nt: TGTGCCACGTCGACTAGCGGCCTCCTATCGGCTGTTCGGAATGAGCAGTTCTTC; cdr3_aa: CATSTSGLLSAVRNEQFF
clone_size: once; j_call: TRBJ1-3; d_call: NA; v_call: TRBV25-1; cdr3_nt: TGTGCCAGCAGTGAACCCTCCAGGCAGTCCTCTGGAAACACCATATATTTT; cdr3_aa: CASSEPSRQSSGNTIYF
clone_size: NA; j_call: TRBJ1-6; d_call: NA; v_call: TRBV7-9; cdr3_nt: TGTGCCAGCAGCCCGGACAGAGATTCACCCCTCCACTTT; cdr3_aa: CASSPDRDSPLHF
clone_size: NA; j_call: TRBJ1-6; d_call: TRBD1; v_call: TRBV7-2; cdr3_nt: TGTGCCAGCAGTCTCCTGACAGGGTATAATTCACCCCTCCACTTT; cdr3_aa: CASSLLTGYNSPLHF
clone_size: NA; j_call: TRBJ1-1; d_call: TRBD1; v_call: TRBV5-1; cdr3_nt: TGCGCCAGCAGCTGGAGACAGGGGGCAGGCACTGAAGCTTTCTTT; cdr3_aa: CASSWRQGAGTEAFF
clone_size: NA; j_call: TRBJ1-1; d_call: TRBD1; v_call: TRBV18; cdr3_nt: TGTGCCAGCTCACCACTCGGACAGGGTGAAGCTTTCTTT; cdr3_aa: CASSPLGQGEAFF
clone_size: once; j_call: TRBJ1-1; d_call: NA; v_call: TRBV6-5; cdr3_nt: TGTGCCAGCAGTCCTCGCCTCGAGGCCGCTGAAGCTTTCTTT; cdr3_aa: CASSPRLEAAEAFF
clone_size: once; j_call: TRBJ1-1; d_call: TRBD1; v_call: TRBV7-9; cdr3_nt: TGTGCCAGCAGCTTCGAGGGACAGCTGAACACTGAAGCTTTCTTT; cdr3_aa: CASSFEGQLNTEAFF
clone_size: NA; j_call: TRBJ2-6; d_call: NA; v_call: TRBV30; cdr3_nt: TGTGCCTGGAGTGTACTTGGCTCTGGGGCCAACGTCCTGACTTTC; cdr3_aa: CAWSVLGSGANVLTF
clone_size: NA; j_call: TRBJ1-1; d_call: NA; v_call: TRBV6-5; cdr3_nt: TGTGCCAGCAGATCCCAATTGAACACTGAAGCTTTCTTT; cdr3_aa: CASRSQLNTEAFF
clone_size: NA; j_call: TRBJ1-6; d_call: NA; v_call: TRBV5-6; cdr3_nt: TGTGCCAGCAGCTTGGCTGATAATTCACCCCTCCACTTT; cdr3_aa: CASSLADNSPLHF
clone_size: NA; j_call: TRBJ2-7; d_call: NA; v_call: TRBV2; cdr3_nt: TGTGCCAGCAGGGCGGAGAGCTCCTACGAGCAGTACTTC; cdr3_aa: CASRAESSYEQYF
clone_size: NA; j_call: TRBJ1-4; d_call: NA; v_call: TRBV19; cdr3_nt: TGTGCCAGTAGTATGGGCATGCAGTTGACTAATGAAAAACTGTTTTTT; cdr3_aa: CASSMGMQLTNEKLFF
clone_size: NA; j_call: TRBJ2-1; d_call: NA; v_call: TRBV19; cdr3_nt: TGTGCCAGTAGTTTCGACTATGTTGAGCAGTTCTTC; cdr3_aa: CASSFDYVEQFF
clone_size: NA; j_call: TRBJ2-5; d_call: NA; v_call: TRBV10-2; cdr3_nt: TGCGCCAGCAGCCGAGGTGGAGACCAAGAGACCCAGTACTTC; cdr3_aa: CASSRGGDQETQYF
clone_size: NA; j_call: TRBJ1-2; d_call: NA; v_call: TRBV3-1/TRBV3-2; cdr3_nt: TGTGCCAGCAGCCAAAAACAAATCTATGGCTACACCTTC; cdr3_aa: CASSQKQIYGYTF
clone_size: NA; j_call: TRBJ2-5; d_call: TRBD1; v_call: TRBV11-3; cdr3_nt: TGTGCCAGCAGCTCTGACAGGGTCTCGGAGACCCAGTACTTC; cdr3_aa: CASSSDRVSETQYF
clone_size: NA; j_call: TRBJ1-2; d_call: NA; v_call: TRBV5-1; cdr3_nt: TGCGCCAGCAGCTTGGTACAAGCTAACTATGGCTACACCTTC; cdr3_aa: CASSLVQANYGYTF
clone_size: NA; j_call: TRBJ2-7; d_call: NA; v_call: TRBV5-1; cdr3_nt: TGCGCCAGCAGCTTGGTTCCGGGAGTTGGTGAGCAGTACTTC; cdr3_aa: CASSLVPGVGEQYF
clone_size: NA; j_call: TRBJ2-1; d_call: NA; v_call: TRBV5-1; cdr3_nt: TGCGCCAGCAGCTTGTTACAGGGCTCCTACAATGAGCAGTTCTTC; cdr3_aa: CASSLLQGSYNEQFF
clone_size: NA; j_call: TRBJ2-2; d_call: TRBD2; v_call: TRBV7-2; cdr3_nt: TGTGCCAGCAGCTTAGTGCTAGCGGCGAACACCGGGGAGCTGTTTTTT; cdr3_aa: CASSLVLAANTGELFF
clone_size: once; j_call: TRBJ2-3; d_call: TRBD2; v_call: TRBV6-6; cdr3_nt: TGTGCCAGCAGTCCCCCAGTGGCGGGAGGGCCTACAGATACGCAGTATTTT; cdr3_aa: CASSPPVAGGPTDTQYF
clone_size: NA; j_call: TRBJ2-1; d_call: TRBD1; v_call: TRBV19; cdr3_nt: TGTGCCAGTAGTGAACAGGGGCCCTACAATGAGCAGTTCTTC; cdr3_aa: CASSEQGPYNEQFF
clone_size: few; j_call: TRBJ1-6; d_call: NA; v_call: TRBV7-2; cdr3_nt: TGTGCCAGCAGCTTAGGGCCAGATAATTCACCCCTCCACTTT; cdr3_aa: CASSLGPDNSPLHF
clone_size: NA; j_call: TRBJ1-5; d_call: NA; v_call: TRBV7-2; cdr3_nt: TGTGCCATCTATGGCGGTCAGCCCCAGCATTTT; cdr3_aa: CAIYGGQPQHF
clone_size: NA; j_call: TRBJ2-2; d_call: NA; v_call: TRBV15; cdr3_nt: TGTGCCACCAGCAGAGCCCACGGGGGAACCGGGGAGCTGTTTTTT; cdr3_aa: CATSRAHGGTGELFF
clone_size: NA; j_call: TRBJ1-2; d_call: TRBD1; v_call: TRBV28; cdr3_nt: TGTGCCAGCAGTTCCTCCGGACAGGGGTTTAGTGGCTACACCTTC; cdr3_aa: CASSSSGQGFSGYTF
clone_size: NA; j_call: TRBJ1-5; d_call: NA; v_call: TRBV11-2; cdr3_nt: TGTGCCAGCAGCTTACGAGGAGCAGATAGCAATCAGCCCCAGCATTTT; cdr3_aa: CASSLRGADSNQPQHF
clone_size: NA; j_call: TRBJ2-1; d_call: TRBD2; v_call: TRBV24-1; cdr3_nt: TGTGCCACCAGTGATCCTCTAGCGGATACCTCCTACAATGAGCAGTTCTTC; cdr3_aa: CATSDPLADTSYNEQFF
clone_size: few; j_call: TRBJ2-7; d_call: TRBD1; v_call: TRBV18; cdr3_nt: TGTGCCAGCTCACCGGGACAGGAACGAAGCTACGAGCAGTACTTC; cdr3_aa: CASSPGQERSYEQYF
clone_size: NA; j_call: TRBJ2-3; d_call: NA; v_call: TRBV6-2/TRBV6-3; cdr3_nt: TGTGCCAGCAGTTATCTAGGGGCAGATACGCAGTATTTT; cdr3_aa: CASSYLGADTQYF
clone_size: few; j_call: TRBJ1-6; d_call: NA; v_call: TRBV2; cdr3_nt: TGTGCCAGCAGTGCGGCGGGGAACGTAAATTCACCCCTCCACTTT; cdr3_aa: CASSAAGNVNSPLHF
clone_size: NA; j_call: TRBJ1-2; d_call: TRBD1; v_call: TRBV5-4; cdr3_nt: TGTGCCAGCAGCACCAGACAGGGTCGCGGCTACACCTTC; cdr3_aa: CASSTRQGRGYTF
clone_size: few; j_call: TRBJ1-2; d_call: TRBD1; v_call: TRBV6-5; cdr3_nt: TGTGCCAGCAGGGGGACAGGGGGCGCCGATGGCTACACCTTC; cdr3_aa: CASRGTGGADGYTF
clone_size: NA; j_call: TRBJ2-1; d_call: NA; v_call: TRBV14; cdr3_nt: TGTGCCAGCAGCCAAGCCTCCGGGACTGTATACAATGAGCAGTTCTTC; cdr3_aa: CASSQASGTVYNEQFF
clone_size: NA; j_call: TRBJ1-1; d_call: TRBD1; v_call: TRBV14; cdr3_nt: TGTGCCAGCAGCCAATGGACAGGGATGAACACTGAAGCTTTCTTT; cdr3_aa: CASSQWTGMNTEAFF
clone_size: NA; j_call: TRBJ1-1; d_call: TRBD1; v_call: TRBV11-2; cdr3_nt: TGTGCCAGCAGCTTCCCGACAGGGGGTAACACTGAAGCTTTCTTT; cdr3_aa: CASSFPTGGNTEAFF
clone_size: NA; j_call: TRBJ1-4; d_call: NA; v_call: TRBV2; cdr3_nt: TGTGCCAGCAGTACAGGGTGGGGGGAAAAACTGTTTTTT; cdr3_aa: CASSTGWGEKLFF
clone_size: NA; j_call: TRBJ2-5; d_call: TRBD1; v_call: TRBV2; cdr3_nt: TGTGCCAGTAGGACAGGGGCCGCGGAGACCCAGTACTTC; cdr3_aa: CASRTGAAETQYF
clone_size: NA; j_call: TRBJ2-7; d_call: TRBD2; v_call: TRBV4-1; cdr3_nt: TGCGCCAGCAGCCTTTCCCCTAGCGGGAGCTTCGAGCAGTACTTC; cdr3_aa: CASSLSPSGSFEQYF